This TCR beta chain was captured in a study of response to subunit inactivated influenza vaccine. Study-level results: Every seasonal influenza vaccination brings in few new T cells, the authors suggested.

A note on this clonotype: What it binds is unknown.

TCRdb used MiXCR to reprocess the RT-PCR reads, holding one entry per CDR3 protein. The sample contains about 780,000 distinct CDR3 sequences, about 18% of which appear only once. The sample in question was PBMCs from blood, obtained 5 days after vaccination. The sequence came from a man aged 45-60 years who received an inactivated influenza vaccine.

CDR3 nucleotide sequence: TGCGCCAGCAGCCCGGATAATTCACCCCTCCACTTT. Translated, it gives CASSPDNSPLHF. The rearrangement joins TRBV5-1 to TRBJ1-6; D is unclear. V gave up 4 bases and J gave up 5 bases, with 4 bases separating them. Germline V gene sequence: CDR1 SGHRS, CDR2 YFSETQ. The CDR3 covers 12 residues.